This passage covers 3 T cell receptor beta chains from one sample sequenced in a study of blood T cell repertoires in COVID-19. The repertoire was sequenced with immunoSEQ multiplex PCR; TCRdb's copy has only in-frame clones and lacks some. The sample has around 250,000 clones; roughly four fifths are singletons. Sample: peripheral blood. The origin of the receptors is a man aged 30 to 45 who had recovered from COVID-19.

This clone was observed a single time. V is TRBV6-6 and J is TRBJ1-5, with unresolved D. Germline-derived CDR1 and CDR2 are MNHNY and SVGAGI (reference sequence). CDR3 length equals 14 residues. The V gene lost 3 bases and the J gene lost 5 bases, with 11 bases spanning the gap. Here the CDR3 reads CASSYESGYQPQHF. CDR3 nucleotides: TGTGCCAGCAGTTATGAGTCAGGTTATCAGCCCCAGCATTTT.

The chain joins TRBV10-2 to TRBJ2-7, with a possible D match to TRBD2 (6 bases). This CDR3 is built from 13 residues. The germline gives CDR1 WSHSY, CDR2 SAAADI. With 6 bases removed from V and 2 bases from J, the gap between germline ends came to 11 bases. CDR3 amino acids: CASRFGGAYEQYF. DNA for the CDR3: TGCGCCAGCAGGTTCGGGGGAGCCTACGAGCAGTACTTC.

This sequence joins TRBV7-8 and TRBJ1-3; D not resolved. CDR3 length equals 13 residues. V gave up 5 bases and J gave up 13 bases, with 18 bases separating them. CDR1 and CDR2 (germline): SGHVS, FQNEAQ. The CDR3 loop is CASSPLPTPLIYF. In DNA form, the CDR3 reads TGTGCCAGCAGCCCGTTACCGACACCCCTGATATATTTT. Full variable domain (remainder filled in from reference TRBV7-8 and TRBJ1-3): GAGVSQSPRYKVAKRGQDVALRCDPISGHVSLFWYQQALGQGPEFLTYFQNEAQLDKSGLPSDRFFAERPEGSVSTLKIQRTQQEDSAVYLCASSPLPTPLIYFGEGSWLTVV.